This TCR beta chain was retrieved from a study of T cell repertoires in cytomegalovirus infection (dated by TCRdb to 2018 to 2020). Turning to the overall study: Peptide stimulations targeted recently identified HLA-C-restricted CMV epitopes, whose presentation resists viral immunomodulation, together with well-studied HLA-B-restricted epitopes. Donor HLA type was relevant to the analysis, as public TCR beta signatures indicated carriage of CMV infection together with the matching HLA type. The paper as a whole reports these results and caveats: In both this cohort and an independent cohort of 352 donors, the cumulative frequency of public TCR beta family members distinguished carriers of CMV infection plus the relevant HLA type. The ex vivo response was dominated by HLA-C-restricted CMV-specific TCR beta clonotypes, which also provided the single most frequent clonotype in two of eight donors.

The CDR3, from cysteine to phenylalanine, totals 14 residues. The CDR3 DNA has 42 bases and is translated from base 1. For CDR1 and CDR2, the germline V gene (reference sequence) lists SGHNT and YYREEE. Ends trimmed: V by 5 bases, J by 6 bases; bases unmatched to a gene: 7. Sample treatment or condition, as interpreted from the label and publication: in vitro stimulation with specific CMV peptide epitopes to enrich CMV-specific T cells. Regarding this clonotype: The specificity of this receptor is unknown. Base qualities are not recorded, but no much larger clone differs from it by a single base.

The sequencer listed for this sample is Illumina HiSeq 1500. TCRdb cleaned the public reads at Q25 with fastp, built clones with MiXCR and kept in-frame beta chains. Rows merge per CDR3 protein into single entries with the most common DNA and genes. In all, the sample holds hundreds of thousands of distinct CDR3 sequences, and around 32% of those were seen once. The ten largest clones capture roughly 13% of the sample. The chain is made from TRBV5-4 and TRBJ2-1; 8 nucleotides in the junction match TRBD1. The clonotype originates from a human donor in good health (CMV status not recorded). Some clones in this sample may be carry-over from other donors' samples. The specimen was cultured CD8+ T cells from PBMCs, collected from culture after CMV antigen stimulation. The CDR3 amino acid sequence is: CASSPWTGFNEQFF. The nucleotides are TGTGCCAGCAGTCCGTGGACAGGGTTCAATGAGCAGTTCTTC.